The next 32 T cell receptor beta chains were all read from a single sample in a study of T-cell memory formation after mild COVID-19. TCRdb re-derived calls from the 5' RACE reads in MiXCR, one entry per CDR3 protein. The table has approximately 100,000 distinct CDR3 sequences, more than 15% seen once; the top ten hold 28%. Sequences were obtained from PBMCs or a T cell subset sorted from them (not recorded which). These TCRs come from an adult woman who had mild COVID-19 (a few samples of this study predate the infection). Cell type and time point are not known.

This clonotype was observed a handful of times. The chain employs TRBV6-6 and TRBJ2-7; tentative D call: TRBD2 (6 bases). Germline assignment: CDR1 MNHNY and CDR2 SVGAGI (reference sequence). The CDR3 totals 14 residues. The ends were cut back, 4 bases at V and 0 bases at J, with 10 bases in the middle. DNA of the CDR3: TGTGCCAGCAGTTGGGACGGGAGCTCCTACGAGCAGTACTTC. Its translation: CASSWDGSSYEQYF.

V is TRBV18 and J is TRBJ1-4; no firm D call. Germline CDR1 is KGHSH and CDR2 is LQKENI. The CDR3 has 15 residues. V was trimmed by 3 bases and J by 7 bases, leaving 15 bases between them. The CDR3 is CASSPWAQLGEKLFF. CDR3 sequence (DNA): TGTGCCAGCTCACCGTGGGCCCAGCTGGGTGAAAAACTGTTTTTT. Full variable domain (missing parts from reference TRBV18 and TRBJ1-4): NAGVMQNPRHLVRRRGQEARLRCSPMKGHSHVYWYRQLPEEGLKFMVYLQKENIIDESGMPKERFSAEFPKEGPSILRIQQVVRGDSAAYFCASSPWAQLGEKLFFGSGTQLSVL.

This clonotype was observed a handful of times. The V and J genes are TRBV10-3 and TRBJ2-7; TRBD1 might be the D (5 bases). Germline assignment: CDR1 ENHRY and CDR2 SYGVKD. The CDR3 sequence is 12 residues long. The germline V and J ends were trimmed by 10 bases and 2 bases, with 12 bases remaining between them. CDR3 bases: TGTGCCACAGGGCGCTATGCCTACGAGCAGTACTTC. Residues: CATGRYAYEQYF.

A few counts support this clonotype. In DNA form, the CDR3 reads TGTGCCAGCAGCCGAGGTGGCCTGAGCTCCTACGAGCAGTACTTC. As protein: CASSRGGLSSYEQYF. This chain links TRBV7-9 with TRBJ2-7, with unresolved D. V lost 5 bases, J lost 0 bases, and 14 bases lay in between. This CDR3 is built from 15 residues. CDR1 SEHNR and CDR2 FQNEAQ come from the germline V gene (reference sequence).

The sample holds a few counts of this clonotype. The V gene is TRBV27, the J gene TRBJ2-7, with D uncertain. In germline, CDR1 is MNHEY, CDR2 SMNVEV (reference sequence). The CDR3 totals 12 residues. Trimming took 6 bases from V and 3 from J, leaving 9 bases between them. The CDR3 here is CASSPDLYEQYF. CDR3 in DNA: TGTGCCAGCAGCCCCGATCTCTACGAGCAGTACTTC.

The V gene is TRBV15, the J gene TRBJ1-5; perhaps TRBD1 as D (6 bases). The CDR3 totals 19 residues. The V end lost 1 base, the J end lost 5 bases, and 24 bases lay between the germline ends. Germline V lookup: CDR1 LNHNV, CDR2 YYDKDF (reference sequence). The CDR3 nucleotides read TGTGCCACCAGCAGAGTGGGGAAATCGGACAGTGGGCCATATCAGCCCCAGCATTTT. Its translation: CATSRVGKSDSGPYQPQHF.

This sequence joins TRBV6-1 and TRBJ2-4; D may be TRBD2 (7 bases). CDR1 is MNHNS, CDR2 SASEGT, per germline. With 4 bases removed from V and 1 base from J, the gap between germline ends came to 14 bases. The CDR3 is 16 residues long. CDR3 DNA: TGTGCCAGCAGTGTACAGGGAGGGGTGGCCAAAAACATTCAGTACTTC. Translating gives CASSVQGGVAKNIQYF.

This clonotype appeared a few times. The CDR3 DNA reads as TGTGCCAGCAGTTACTCGGACGGCAGCGGGGCTGAAGCTTTCTTT. Residues: CASSYSDGSGAEAFF. The rearrangement joins TRBV6-5 to TRBJ1-1; D is uncertain. Germline CDR1 is MNHEY and CDR2 is SVGAGI. The V and J ends lost 0 bases and 6 bases respectively, with 14 bases between them. This CDR3 has 15 residues.

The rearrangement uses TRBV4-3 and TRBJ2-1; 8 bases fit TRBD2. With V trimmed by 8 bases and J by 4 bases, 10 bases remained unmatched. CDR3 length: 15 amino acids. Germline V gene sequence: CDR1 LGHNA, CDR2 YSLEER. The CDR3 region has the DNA TGCGCCAGCCGGCCGGCGGGAGGCAGGTACAATGAGCAGTTCTTC. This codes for CASRPAGGRYNEQFF.

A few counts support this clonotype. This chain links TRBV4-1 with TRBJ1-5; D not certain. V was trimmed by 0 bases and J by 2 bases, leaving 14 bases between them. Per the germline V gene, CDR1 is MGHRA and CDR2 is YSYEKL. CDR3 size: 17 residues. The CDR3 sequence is CASSQDEAQRGNQPQHF. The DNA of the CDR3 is TGCGCCAGCAGCCAAGATGAGGCCCAGAGGGGCAATCAGCCCCAGCATTTT.

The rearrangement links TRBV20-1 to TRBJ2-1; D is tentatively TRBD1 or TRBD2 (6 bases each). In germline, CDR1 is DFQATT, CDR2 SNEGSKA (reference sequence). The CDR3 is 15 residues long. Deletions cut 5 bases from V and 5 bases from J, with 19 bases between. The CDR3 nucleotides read TGCAGTGCTGGAGGGGGACTTGTCCCCCACAATGAGCAGTTCTTC. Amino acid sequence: CSAGGGLVPHNEQFF.

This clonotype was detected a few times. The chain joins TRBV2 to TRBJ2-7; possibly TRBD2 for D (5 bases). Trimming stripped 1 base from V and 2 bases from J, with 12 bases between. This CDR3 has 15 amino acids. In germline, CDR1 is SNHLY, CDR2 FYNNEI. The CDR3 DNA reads TGTGCCAGCAGTGAAGGGCAGAGCGGCGCCTACGAGCAGTACTTC. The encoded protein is CASSEGQSGAYEQYF. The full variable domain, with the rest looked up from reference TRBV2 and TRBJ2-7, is EPEVTQTPSHQVTQMGQEVILRCVPISNHLYFYWYRQILGQKVEFLVSFYNNEISEKSEIFDDQFSVERPDGSNFTLKIRSTKLEDSAMYFCASSEGQSGAYEQYFGPGTRLTVT.

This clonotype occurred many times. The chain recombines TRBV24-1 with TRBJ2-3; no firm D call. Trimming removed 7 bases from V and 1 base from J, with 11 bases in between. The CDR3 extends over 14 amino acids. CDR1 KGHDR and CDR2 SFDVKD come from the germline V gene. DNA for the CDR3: TGTGCCACCAGCCCTGGGGTTGGCACAGATACGCAGTATTTT. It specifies CATSPGVGTDTQYF.

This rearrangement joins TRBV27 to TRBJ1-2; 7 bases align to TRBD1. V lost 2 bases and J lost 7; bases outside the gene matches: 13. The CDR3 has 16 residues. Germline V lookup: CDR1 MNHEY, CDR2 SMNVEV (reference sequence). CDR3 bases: TGTGCCAGCAGTTTAAACGCCGACAGGGAACGATTTGGCTACACCTTC. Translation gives CASSLNADRERFGYTF.

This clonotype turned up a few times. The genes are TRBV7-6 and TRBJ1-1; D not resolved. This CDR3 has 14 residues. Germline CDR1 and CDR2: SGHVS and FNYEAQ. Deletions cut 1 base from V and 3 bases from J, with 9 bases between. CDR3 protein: CASSLDSLDTEAFF. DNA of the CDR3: TGTGCCAGCAGCTTAGACAGCCTGGACACTGAAGCTTTCTTT.

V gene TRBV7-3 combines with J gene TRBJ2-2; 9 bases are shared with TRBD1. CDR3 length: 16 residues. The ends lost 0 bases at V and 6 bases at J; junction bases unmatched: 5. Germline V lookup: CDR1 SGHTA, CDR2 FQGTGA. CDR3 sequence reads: CASSLTRRDRAGELFF. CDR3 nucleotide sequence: TGTGCCAGCAGCTTAACAAGGCGGGACAGGGCCGGGGAGCTGTTTTTT.

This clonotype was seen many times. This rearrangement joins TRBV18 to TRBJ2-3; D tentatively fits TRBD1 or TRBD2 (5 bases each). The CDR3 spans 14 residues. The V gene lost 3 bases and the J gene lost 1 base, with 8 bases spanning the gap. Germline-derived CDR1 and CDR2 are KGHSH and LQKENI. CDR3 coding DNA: TGTGCCAGCTCACCCCGGGACCGCACAGATACGCAGTATTTT. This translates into CASSPRDRTDTQYF.

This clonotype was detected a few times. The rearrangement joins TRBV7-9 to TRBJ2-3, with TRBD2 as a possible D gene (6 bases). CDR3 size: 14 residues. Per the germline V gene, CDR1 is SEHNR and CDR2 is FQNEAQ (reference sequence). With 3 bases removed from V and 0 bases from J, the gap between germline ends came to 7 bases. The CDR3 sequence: CASSFGTSTDTQYF. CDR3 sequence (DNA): TGTGCCAGCAGCTTTGGGACTAGCACAGATACGCAGTATTTT.

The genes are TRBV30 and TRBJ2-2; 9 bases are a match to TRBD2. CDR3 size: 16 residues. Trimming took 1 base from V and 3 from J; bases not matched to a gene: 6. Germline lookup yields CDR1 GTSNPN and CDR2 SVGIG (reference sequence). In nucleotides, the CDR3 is TGTGCCTGGAGTGCGGTAGCGGGGGCCTACACCGGGGAGCTGTTTTTT. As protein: CAWSAVAGAYTGELFF.

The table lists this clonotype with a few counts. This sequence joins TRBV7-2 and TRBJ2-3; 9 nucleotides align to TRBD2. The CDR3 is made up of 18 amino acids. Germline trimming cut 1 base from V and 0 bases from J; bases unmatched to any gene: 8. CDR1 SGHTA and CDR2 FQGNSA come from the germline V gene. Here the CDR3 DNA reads TGTGCCAGCAGCTTAGTACTAGCGGGCTTTTATAGCACAGATACGCAGTATTTT. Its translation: CASSLVLAGFYSTDTQYF.

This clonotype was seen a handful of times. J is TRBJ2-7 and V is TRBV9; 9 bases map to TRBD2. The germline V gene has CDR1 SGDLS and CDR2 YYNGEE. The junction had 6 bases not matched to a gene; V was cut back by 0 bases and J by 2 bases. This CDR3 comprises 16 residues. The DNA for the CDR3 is TGTGCCAGCAGCGTAGAACGGGCTAGCGGGACCTACGAGCAGTACTTC. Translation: CASSVERASGTYEQYF.

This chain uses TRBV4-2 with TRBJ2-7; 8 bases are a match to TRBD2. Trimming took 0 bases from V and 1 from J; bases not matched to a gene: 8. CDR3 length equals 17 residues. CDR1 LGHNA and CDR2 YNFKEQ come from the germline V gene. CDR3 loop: CASSQEEFASGSYEQYF. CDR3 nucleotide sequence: TGTGCCAGCAGCCAAGAGGAGTTCGCTAGCGGGTCCTACGAGCAGTACTTC.

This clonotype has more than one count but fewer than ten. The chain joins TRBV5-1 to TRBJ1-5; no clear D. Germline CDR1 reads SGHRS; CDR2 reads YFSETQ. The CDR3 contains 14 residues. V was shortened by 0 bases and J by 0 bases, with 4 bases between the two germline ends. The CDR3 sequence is CASSLEGSNQPQHF. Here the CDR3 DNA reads TGCGCCAGCAGCTTGGAGGGTAGCAATCAGCCCCAGCATTTT.

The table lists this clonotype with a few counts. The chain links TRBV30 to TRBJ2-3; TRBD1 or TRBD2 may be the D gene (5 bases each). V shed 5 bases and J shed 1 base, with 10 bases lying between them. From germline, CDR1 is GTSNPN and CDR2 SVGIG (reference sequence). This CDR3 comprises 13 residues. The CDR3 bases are TGTGCCTGGGGGGACGGCCGCACAGATACGCAGTATTTT. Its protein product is CAWGDGRTDTQYF. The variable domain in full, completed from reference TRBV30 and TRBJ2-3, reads SQTIHQWPATLVQPVGSPLSLECTVEGTSNPNLYWYRQAAGRGLQLLFYSVGIGQISSEVPQNLSASRPQDRQFILSSKKLLLSDSGFYLCAWGDGRTDTQYFGPGTRLTVL.

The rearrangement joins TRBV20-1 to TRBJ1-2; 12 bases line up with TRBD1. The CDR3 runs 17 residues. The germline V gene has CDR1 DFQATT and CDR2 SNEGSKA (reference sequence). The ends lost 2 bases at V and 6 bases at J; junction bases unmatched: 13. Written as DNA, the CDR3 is TGCAGTGCTAGACGTGGGACAGGGGGCGTTTGGTCCAATGGCTACACCTTC. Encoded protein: CSARRGTGGVWSNGYTF.

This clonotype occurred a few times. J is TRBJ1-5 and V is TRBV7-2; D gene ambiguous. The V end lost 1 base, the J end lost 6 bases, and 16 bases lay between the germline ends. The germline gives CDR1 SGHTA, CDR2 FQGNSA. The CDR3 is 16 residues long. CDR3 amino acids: CASSLGGHRVSQPQHF. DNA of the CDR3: TGTGCCAGCAGCTTAGGCGGTCATCGGGTGAGTCAGCCCCAGCATTTT.

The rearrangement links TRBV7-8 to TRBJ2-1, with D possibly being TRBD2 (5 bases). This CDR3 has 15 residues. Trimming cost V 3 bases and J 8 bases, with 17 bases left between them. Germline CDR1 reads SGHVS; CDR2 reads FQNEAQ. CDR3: CASSLRAQVGDEQFF. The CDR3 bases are TGTGCCAGCAGCTTGAGGGCACAAGTTGGCGATGAGCAGTTCTTC.

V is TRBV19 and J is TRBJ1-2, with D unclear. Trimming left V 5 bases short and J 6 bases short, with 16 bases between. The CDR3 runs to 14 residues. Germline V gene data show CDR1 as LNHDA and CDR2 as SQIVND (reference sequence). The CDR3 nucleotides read TGTGCCAGTAGTCCATTAGGGAAAGGGAATGGCTACACCTTC. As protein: CASSPLGKGNGYTF.

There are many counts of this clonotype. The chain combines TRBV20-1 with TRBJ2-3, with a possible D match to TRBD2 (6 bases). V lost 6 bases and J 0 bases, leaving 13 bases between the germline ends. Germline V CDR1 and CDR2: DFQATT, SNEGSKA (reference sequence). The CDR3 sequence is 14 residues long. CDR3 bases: TGCAGTGCCGCGAGCGGACTAAGCACAGATACGCAGTATTTT. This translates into CSAASGLSTDTQYF.

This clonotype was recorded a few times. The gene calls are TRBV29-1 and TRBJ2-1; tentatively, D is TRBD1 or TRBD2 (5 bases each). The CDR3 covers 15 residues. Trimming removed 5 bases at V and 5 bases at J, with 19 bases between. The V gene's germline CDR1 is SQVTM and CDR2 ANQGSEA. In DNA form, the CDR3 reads TGCAGCGTTCCCGGGGCCAGCAGAACGAACAATGAGCAGTTCTTC. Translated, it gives CSVPGASRTNNEQFF.

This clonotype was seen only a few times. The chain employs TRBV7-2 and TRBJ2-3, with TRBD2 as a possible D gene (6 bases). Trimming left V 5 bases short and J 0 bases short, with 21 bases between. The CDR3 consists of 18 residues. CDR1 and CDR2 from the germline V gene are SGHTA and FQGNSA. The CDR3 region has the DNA TGTGCCAGCAGCCCAAGCCCGCGGGACCTAGCAAGCACAGATACGCAGTATTTT. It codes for CASSPSPRDLASTDTQYF.

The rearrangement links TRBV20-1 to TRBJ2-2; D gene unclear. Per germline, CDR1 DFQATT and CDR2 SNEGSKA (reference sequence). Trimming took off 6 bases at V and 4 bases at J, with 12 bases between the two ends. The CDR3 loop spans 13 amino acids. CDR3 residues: CSAPSHVTGELFF. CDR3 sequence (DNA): TGCAGTGCCCCATCACATGTCACCGGGGAGCTGTTTTTT.